The 13 T cell receptor beta chains given below trace back to one sample, sequenced in a study of identical twins. TCRdb called the 5' RACE reads again in MiXCR, with one record for every CDR3 protein. Of 600,000 to 700,000 distinct CDR3 sequences listed, around 20% are singletons. The same data also went into a second study, on T cells expressing NK-cell markers.

What was sequenced was PBMCs. These receptors all come from a woman in her late teens or twenties in good health.

This clonotype appeared many times. An end of the junction differs from the germline gene, which may be a read error. This chain joins TRBV10-2 and TRBJ2-1; 9 nucleotides align to TRBD2. The CDR3 contains 15 residues. The V gene's germline CDR1 is WSHSY and CDR2 SAAADI. The CDR3 DNA sequence: TGCGCCAGCAGCGACTCCGGGACTAGCCTAAATGGGCAGTTCTTC. This codes for CASSDSGTSLNGQFF.

This clonotype has a handful of counts. The V and J genes are TRBV20-1 and TRBJ2-5, with a tentative D call TRBD1 (5 bases). From germline, CDR1 is DFQATT and CDR2 SNEGSKA (reference sequence). V lost 3 bases and J lost 2, with 16 bases in between. This CDR3 spans 15 amino acids. CDR3 coding DNA: TGCAGTGCTAGTGAGTCCCGCAGGGATCAAGAGACCCAGTACTTC. Encoded protein: CSASESRRDQETQYF.

This clonotype was seen repeatedly, ten times or more. The chain recombines TRBV6-5 with TRBJ1-2; D may be TRBD1 (6 bases). Germline values: CDR1 MNHEY, CDR2 SVGAGI. The CDR3 runs 14 residues. The V and J ends lost 0 bases and 2 bases respectively, with 7 bases between them. CDR3 sequence (DNA): TGTGCCAGCAGTTACTCTACAGGGAACTATGGCTACACCTTC. It encodes CASSYSTGNYGYTF.

Only a few counts were recorded for this clonotype. CDR3 nucleotide sequence: TGTGCCAGCAGCCCCCGGGGCCTGGGCTACACCTTC. It codes for CASSPRGLGYTF. J is TRBJ1-2 and V is TRBV3-1; D may be TRBD1 (5 bases). Deletions cut 4 bases from V and 8 bases from J, with 11 bases between. The germline V gene has CDR1 LGHDT and CDR2 YNNKEL (reference sequence). The CDR3 runs to 12 residues.

The chain employs TRBV20-1 and TRBJ1-2; 7 bases match TRBD1. Unmatched junction bases numbered 11, after V lost 4 bases and J lost 6 bases. There are 14 residues in the CDR3. Germline loops: CDR1 DFQATT, CDR2 SNEGSKA (reference sequence). DNA of the CDR3: TGCAGTGCTACGGCATACAGGGGAGGGGATGGCTACACCTTC. This encodes CSATAYRGGDGYTF.

This chain joins TRBV20-1 and TRBJ2-7; tentative D call: TRBD1 (6 bases). V shed 5 bases and J shed 1 base, with 9 bases lying between them. CDR3 length equals 12 residues. CDR1 DFQATT and CDR2 SNEGSKA come from the germline V gene (reference sequence). The CDR3 DNA reads as TGCAGTGCTGAGACAGGATCCTACGAGCAGTACTTC. The encoded protein is CSAETGSYEQYF.

There are many counts of this clonotype. The chain is built from TRBV10-3 and TRBJ2-1, with a possible D match to TRBD2 (6 bases). Germline CDR1 reads ENHRY; CDR2 reads SYGVKD. The V gene lost 7 bases and the J gene lost 0 bases, with 10 bases spanning the gap. The CDR3 runs to 14 residues. The CDR3 spells CAINGGSSYNEQFF. For the CDR3, the DNA is TGTGCCATCAACGGAGGGAGCTCCTACAATGAGCAGTTCTTC.

This clonotype was observed at least ten times. V gene TRBV25-1 combines with J gene TRBJ2-1; TRBD1 agrees at 10 bases. Germline assignment: CDR1 MGHDK and CDR2 SYGVNS. With 5 bases clipped from V and 9 bases from J, the junction kept 7 bases outside the gene matches. The length of the CDR3 is 14 residues. In DNA form, the CDR3 reads TGTGCCAGCAGTCAAGGGACAGGGGCGGGTGAGCAGTTCTTC. Its translation: CASSQGTGAGEQFF.

V is TRBV20-1 and J is TRBJ2-7; TRBD1 matches 8 bases. V lost 3 bases and J lost 4; bases outside the gene matches: 8. Germline CDR1 DFQATT, CDR2 SNEGSKA (reference sequence). CDR3 length: 14 residues. The CDR3: CSASLPGGPYEQYF. CDR3 nucleotide sequence: TGCAGTGCTAGTCTTCCAGGGGGCCCGTACGAGCAGTACTTC.

The chain recombines TRBV12-3 or TRBV12-4 with TRBJ2-3, with unresolved D. The ends were cut back, 3 bases at V and 6 bases at J, with 10 bases in the middle. This CDR3 contains 13 residues. CDR3 sequence (DNA): TGTGCCAGCAGTTTTGAGGTAACGGATACGCAGTATTTT. Amino acid sequence: CASSFEVTDTQYF.

The chain uses TRBV20-1 and TRBJ1-1; 7 bases fit TRBD1. CDR3 length equals 15 residues. The J segment lost 10 bases and the V segment lost 6 bases, leaving 20 bases of the junction unmatched. Germline V CDR1 and CDR2: DFQATT, SNEGSKA (reference sequence). CDR3 amino acids: CSANLGQSPFGGAFF. The CDR3 coding sequence is TGCAGTGCCAACCTGGGACAGTCTCCGTTCGGAGGAGCTTTCTTT.

This clonotype was counted many times. The rearrangement uses TRBV7-8 and TRBJ1-1, with a possible D match to TRBD1 (5 bases). Germline V CDR1 and CDR2: SGHVS, FQNEAQ. Between the trimmed V and J ends, which lost 5 bases and 1 base, there was a span of 14 bases. The CDR3 runs 15 residues. CDR3 sequence reads: CASSPSGPQNTEAFF. CDR3 nucleotides: TGTGCCAGCAGCCCATCGGGACCCCAGAACACTGAAGCTTTCTTT.

This clonotype was found a few times. The J gene is TRBJ2-5, the V gene TRBV10-3, with D perhaps TRBD2 (5 bases). Germline CDR1 is ENHRY and CDR2 is SYGVKD. The CDR3 spans 14 residues. Trimming pared 4 bases from V and 3 bases from J, leaving 12 bases between. The CDR3 nucleotides read TGTGCCATCAGTGGTGGGGTCGGGAAAGAGACCCAGTACTTC. The encoded protein is CAISGGVGKETQYF.